This T cell receptor beta chain originates from a study of CD8 T cells in Susac syndrome. Germline CDR1 is GTSNPN and CDR2 is SVGIG (reference sequence). Trimming pared 0 bases from V and 7 bases from J, leaving 12 bases between. The CDR3 extends over 13 amino acids. In blood CD8+ and CD4+ T cells, TCR beta underwent sequencing. About 0.5 to 1 ug RNA was reverse transcribed with random hexamers. The TCR beta CDR3 was amplified by immunoSEQ multiplex PCR across 54 Vbeta, 13 Jbeta. A single record per CDR3 protein comes from TCRdb applying MiXCR to the immunoSEQ multiplex PCR reads. Seen here are some 80,000 distinct CDR3 sequences, approximately 94% observed once, and the top ten hold roughly 0.24%.

The TCR sequence derives from a human donor in good health. Material: CD8+ T cells from PBMCs. The chain employs TRBV30 and TRBJ1-1, with D possibly matching TRBD1 (5 bases). The CDR3, as DNA: TGTGCCTGGAGTGTACAGGTTGGGTTTGAAGCTTTCTTT. Its translation is CAWSVQVGFEAFF.